Presented here are 16 T cell receptor beta chains from one specimen sequenced in a study of cytotoxic CD8 clonotypes in ibrutinib-treated CLL. Clones were read by immunoSEQ multiplex PCR, and TCRdb kept only the in-frame ones, dropping some. This table has more than 75,000 clones, approximately 77% appearing once. Sample: PBMCs, taken after 24 months of ibrutinib treatment. These TCRs come from a human donor with chronic lymphocytic leukemia.

The rearrangement joins TRBV5-4 to TRBJ2-7; a weak D match, TRBD1 (5 bases). CDR1 and CDR2 (germline): SGHNT, YYREEE (reference sequence). Trimming cost V 4 bases and J 1 base, with 21 bases left between them. The CDR3 loop spans 17 amino acids. This CDR3 reads CASSPGGQGEGSYEQYF. The CDR3, as DNA: TGTGCCAGCAGCCCCGGTGGGCAGGGTGAAGGGTCCTACGAGCAGTACTTC. Full variable domain (outside the CDR3, taken from reference TRBV5-4 and TRBJ2-7): ETGVTQSPTHLIKTRGQQVTLRCSSQSGHNTVSWYQQALGQGPQFIFQYYREEENGRGNFPPRFSGLQFPNYSSELNVNALELDDSALYLCASSPGGQGEGSYEQYFGPGTRLTVT.

This clone has a handful of counts. The V call is TRBV19, the J call TRBJ1-1; the D gene is possibly TRBD1 (6 bases). Looked up from germline, CDR1 is LNHDA and CDR2 is SQIVND (reference sequence). The CDR3 contains 15 residues. The V end lost 9 bases, the J end lost 1 base, and 18 bases lay between the germline ends. The CDR3 spells CASLLGGAGNTEAFF. CDR3 in DNA: TGTGCCAGCCTTCTAGGGGGGGCTGGGAACACTGAAGCTTTCTTT. The full variable domain, rest sourced from reference TRBV19 and TRBJ1-1, is DGGITQSPKYLFRKEGQNVTLSCEQNLNHDAMYWYRQDPGQGLRLIYYSQIVNDFQKGDIAEGYSVSREKKESFPLTVTSAQKNPTAFYLCASLLGGAGNTEAFFGQGTRLTVV.

The V call is TRBV5-1, the J call TRBJ2-3; 14 bases line up with TRBD2. CDR3 length: 16 amino acids. Looked up from germline, CDR1 is SGHRS and CDR2 is YFSETQ. V shed 4 bases and J 3 bases; nucleotides not matched to a gene: 4. This CDR3 is CASSPGTSGRTDTQYF. CDR3 bases: TGCGCCAGCAGCCCAGGGACTAGCGGGAGAACAGATACGCAGTATTTT.

This chain uses TRBV7-2 with TRBJ2-2; 7 positions match TRBD1. The CDR3 has 16 amino acids. The junction had 12 bases not matched to a gene; V was cut back by 7 bases and J by 4 bases. Germline CDR1 is SGHTA and CDR2 is FQGNSA. In DNA, the CDR3 is TGTGCCAGCACCAGAAGTGGGGCAGGGGGCACCGGGGAGCTGTTTTTT. Translation: CASTRSGAGGTGELFF.

The chain carries TRBV6-1 and TRBJ2-7; possibly TRBD1 for D (5 bases). The CDR3 has 14 residues. Germline V gene data show CDR1 as MNHNS and CDR2 as SASEGT. V lost 4 bases, J lost 5 bases, and 15 bases lay in between. CDR3 loop: CASSATQGLHEQYF. CDR3 coding DNA: TGTGCCAGCAGTGCCACGCAGGGTTTGCACGAGCAGTACTTC.

The J gene is TRBJ2-7, the V gene TRBV9; D not certain. The CDR3 consists of 12 residues. Per the germline V gene, CDR1 is SGDLS and CDR2 is YYNGEE. V was clipped by 3 bases and J by 6 bases, with 10 bases between them. The CDR3 DNA sequence: TGTGCCAGCAGCGCCCCCGGTCTCGAGCAGTACTTC. Residues: CASSAPGLEQYF.

The CDR3 DNA is TGTGCCAGCTCACGAGAAATAGATTCCTACGAGCAGTACTTC. Its protein is CASSREIDSYEQYF. The J gene is TRBJ2-7, the V gene TRBV18, with D hard to call. This CDR3 spans 14 amino acids. Trimming shortened V by 4 bases and J by 1 base, and 11 bases separated the two germline ends. The germline CDR1 and CDR2 sequences are KGHSH and LQKENI.

The V call is TRBV11-2, the J call TRBJ1-2; no reliable D call. Trimming took 10 bases from V and 5 from J, leaving 20 bases between them. Per germline, CDR1 SGHAT and CDR2 FQNNGV. The CDR3 covers 14 residues. CDR3 sequence: CATKLMDMGYGYTF. The CDR3 nucleotides are TGTGCCACCAAGCTTATGGATATGGGGTATGGCTACACCTTC.

The rearrangement links TRBV19 to TRBJ1-1; TRBD1 might be the D (6 bases). Germline CDR1 is LNHDA and CDR2 is SQIVND (reference sequence). CDR3 length equals 14 residues. Trimming removed 1 base at V and 5 bases at J, with 11 bases between. The CDR3 nucleotides read TGTGCCAGTAGTATAGGGCACAGGGCGACTGAAGCTTTCTTT. Translation gives CASSIGHRATEAFF.

The chain combines TRBV27 with TRBJ1-2; a weak D match, TRBD1 (6 bases). V lost 0 bases, J lost 4 bases, and 12 bases lay in between. Germline values: CDR1 MNHEY, CDR2 SMNVEV (reference sequence). The CDR3 is made up of 15 amino acids. The CDR3 sequence: CASSLSGQGTYGYTF. CDR3 sequence (DNA): TGTGCCAGCAGTTTATCGGGCCAGGGGACCTATGGCTACACCTTC.

This clone occurred once. The V and J genes are TRBV25-1 and TRBJ2-7, with TRBD1 matching over 9 bases. The CDR3 totals 16 residues. The V and J ends lost 1 base and 0 bases, in that order; junction bases with no gene match: 4. Germline CDR1 and CDR2: MGHDK and SYGVNS. The CDR3 DNA reads TGTGCCAGCAGTGAATTCGGGACAGGGAGCTCCTACGAGCAGTACTTC. Its protein is CASSEFGTGSSYEQYF.

There are many counts of this clone. The rearrangement joins TRBV28 to TRBJ1-5; no firm D call. The CDR3 totals 14 residues. From germline, CDR1 is MDHEN and CDR2 SYDVKM. Trimming took 3 bases from V and 0 from J, leaving 6 bases between them. Written as DNA, the CDR3 is TGTGCCAGCAGTTTGAGGGCTAGCAATCAGCCCCAGCATTTT. Its translation: CASSLRASNQPQHF.

V gene TRBV7-6 combines with J gene TRBJ2-1; D is perhaps TRBD2 (5 bases). CDR1 SGHVS and CDR2 FNYEAQ come from the germline V gene. This CDR3 is 16 amino acids long. Trimming left V 2 bases short and J 0 bases short, with 11 bases between. CDR3 sequence (DNA): TGTGCCAGCAGCTTAATCCGGGGTAGCTCCTACAATGAGCAGTTCTTC. Translation: CASSLIRGSSYNEQFF.

The chain couples TRBV30 to TRBJ2-1; the match to TRBD2 covers 14 bases. Germline V gene lookup returns CDR1 GTSNPN and CDR2 SVGIG (reference sequence). V gave up 2 bases and J gave up 6 bases; unmatched junction bases: 6. The CDR3 runs to 16 residues. The CDR3 DNA follows: TGTGCCTGGAGTAGGGGACTAGCGGGAGTGGGCAATGAGCAGTTCTTC. This codes for CAWSRGLAGVGNEQFF.

The chain has TRBV6-1 and TRBJ1-3; 7 bases align to TRBD1. Germline CDR1 and CDR2: MNHNS and SASEGT. V lost 3 bases, J lost 0 bases, and 8 bases stayed unmatched. The CDR3 has 17 residues. CDR3 in DNA: TGTGCCAGCAGTGACCAGACAGGGAAATTCTCTGGAAACACCATATATTTT. Translated, it gives CASSDQTGKFSGNTIYF.

This chain joins TRBV4-1 and TRBJ2-7; 7 bases are shared with TRBD2. CDR3 length: 15 residues. V lost 1 base to trimming and J lost 2 bases; unmatched junction nucleotides: 5. The V gene's germline CDR1 is MGHRA and CDR2 YSYEKL. As DNA, the CDR3 is TGCGCCAGCAGCCAAGGACTAGCCGAGACCTACGAGCAGTACTTC. Its protein is CASSQGLAETYEQYF.